This T cell receptor beta chain came from a study of T-cell memory formation after mild COVID-19. The sample holds many counts of this clonotype. Antigen unknown. General study points: Among contracting clones, CD4+ were mainly CM/EM and CD8+ enriched in EMRA.

TCRdb redid the calling of the 5' RACE reads with MiXCR, one entry per CDR3 protein. The sample has about 250,000 distinct CDR3 sequences, roughly 15% seen once. Germline CDR1 reads SGDLS; CDR2 reads YYNGEE. The CDR3 runs 16 residues. V lost 2 bases to trimming and J lost 2 bases; unmatched junction nucleotides: 9. The chain has TRBV9 and TRBJ2-7, with 8 bases identical to TRBD1. Sequencing was done on a sample of PBMCs or a T cell subset sorted from them (not recorded which). This TCR was recovered from an adult woman who had mild COVID-19 (a few samples of this study predate the infection). Cell type and time point are not known. The CDR3 DNA reads TGTGCCAGCAGCGTCGGGCCCAGGGGGCGAGCCTACGAGCAGTACTTC. Amino acid sequence: CASSVGPRGRAYEQYF.